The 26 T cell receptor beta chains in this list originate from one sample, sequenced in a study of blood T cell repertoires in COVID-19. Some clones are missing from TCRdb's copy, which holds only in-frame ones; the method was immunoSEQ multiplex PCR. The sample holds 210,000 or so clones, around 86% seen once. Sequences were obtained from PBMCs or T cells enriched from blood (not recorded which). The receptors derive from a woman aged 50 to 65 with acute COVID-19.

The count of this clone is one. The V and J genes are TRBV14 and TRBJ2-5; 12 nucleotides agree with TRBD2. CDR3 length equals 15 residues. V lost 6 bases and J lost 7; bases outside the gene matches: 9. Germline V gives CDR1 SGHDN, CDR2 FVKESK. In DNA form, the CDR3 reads TGTGCCAGCAGTAATCTAGCGGGGGGGCGCGGGACCCAGTACTTC. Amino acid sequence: CASSNLAGGRGTQYF.

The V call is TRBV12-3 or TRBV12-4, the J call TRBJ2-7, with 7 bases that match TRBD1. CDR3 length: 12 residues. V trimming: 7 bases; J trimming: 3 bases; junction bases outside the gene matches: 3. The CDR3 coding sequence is TGTGCCAGCACCCGGGACAGCTACGAGCAGTACTTC. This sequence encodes CASTRDSYEQYF.

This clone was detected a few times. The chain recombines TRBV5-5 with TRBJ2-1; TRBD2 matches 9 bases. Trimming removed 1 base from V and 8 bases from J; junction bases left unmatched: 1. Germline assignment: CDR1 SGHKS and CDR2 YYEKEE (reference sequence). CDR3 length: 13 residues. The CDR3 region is CASSLLAGHEQFF. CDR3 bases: TGTGCCAGCAGCTTGCTAGCGGGGCATGAGCAGTTCTTC. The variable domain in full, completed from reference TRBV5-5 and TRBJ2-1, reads DAGVTQSPTHLIKTRGQQVTLRCSPISGHKSVSWYQQVLGQGPQFIFQYYEKEERGRGNFPDRFSARQFPNYSSELNVNALLLGDSALYLCASSLLAGHEQFFGPGTRLTVL.

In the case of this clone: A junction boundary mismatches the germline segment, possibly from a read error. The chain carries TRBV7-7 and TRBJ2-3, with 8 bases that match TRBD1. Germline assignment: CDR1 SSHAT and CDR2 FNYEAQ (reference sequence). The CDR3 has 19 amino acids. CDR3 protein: CASSLGGTGLTLQTDTQYF. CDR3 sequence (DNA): TGTGCTAGCAGCTTAGGAGGGACAGGCCTCACCCTTCAGACAGATACGCAGTATTTT. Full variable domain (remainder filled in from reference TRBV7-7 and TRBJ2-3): GAGVSQSPRYKVTKRGQDVTLRCDPISSHATLYWYQQALGQGPEFLTYFNYEAQPDKSGLPSDRFSAERPEGSISTLTIQRTEQRDSAMYRCASSLGGTGLTLQTDTQYFGPGTRLTVL.

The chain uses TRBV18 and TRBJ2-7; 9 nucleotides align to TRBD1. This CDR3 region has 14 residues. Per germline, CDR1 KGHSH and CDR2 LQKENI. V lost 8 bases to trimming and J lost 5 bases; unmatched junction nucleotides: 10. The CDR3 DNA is TGTGCCAGCCACCTGACAGGGGGGTCGGACGAGCAGTACTTC. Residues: CASHLTGGSDEQYF. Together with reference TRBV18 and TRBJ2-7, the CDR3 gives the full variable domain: NAGVMQNPRHLVRRRGQEARLRCSPMKGHSHVYWYRQLPEEGLKFMVYLQKENIIDESGMPKERFSAEFPKEGPSILRIQQVVRGDSAAYFCASHLTGGSDEQYFGPGTRLTVT.

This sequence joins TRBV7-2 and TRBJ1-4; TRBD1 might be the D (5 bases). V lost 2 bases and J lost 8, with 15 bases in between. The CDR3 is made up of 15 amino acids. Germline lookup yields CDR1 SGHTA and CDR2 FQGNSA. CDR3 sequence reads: CASSLQGSWREKLFF. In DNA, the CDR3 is TGTGCCAGCAGCTTACAGGGATCCTGGCGCGAAAAACTGTTTTTT.

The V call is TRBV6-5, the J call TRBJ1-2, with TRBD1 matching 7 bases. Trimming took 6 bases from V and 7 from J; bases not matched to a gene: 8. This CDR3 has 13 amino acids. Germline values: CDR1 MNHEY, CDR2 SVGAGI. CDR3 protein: CASSPGTASGYTF. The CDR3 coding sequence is TGTGCCAGCAGCCCCGGGACAGCCTCTGGCTACACCTTC.

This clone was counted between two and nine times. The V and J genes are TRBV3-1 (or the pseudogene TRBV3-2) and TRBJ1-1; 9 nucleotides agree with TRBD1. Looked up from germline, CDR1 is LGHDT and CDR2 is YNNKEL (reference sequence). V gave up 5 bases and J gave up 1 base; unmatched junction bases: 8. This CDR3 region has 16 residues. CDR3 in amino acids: CASSKGTGSWNTEAFF. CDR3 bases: TGTGCCAGCAGCAAAGGGACAGGGAGTTGGAACACTGAAGCTTTCTTT.

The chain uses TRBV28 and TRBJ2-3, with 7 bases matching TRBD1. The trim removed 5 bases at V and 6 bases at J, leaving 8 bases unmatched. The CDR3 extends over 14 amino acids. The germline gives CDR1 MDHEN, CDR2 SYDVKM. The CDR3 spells CASSGGQAQDTQYF. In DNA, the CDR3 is TGTGCCAGCAGTGGAGGACAGGCTCAGGATACGCAGTATTTT.

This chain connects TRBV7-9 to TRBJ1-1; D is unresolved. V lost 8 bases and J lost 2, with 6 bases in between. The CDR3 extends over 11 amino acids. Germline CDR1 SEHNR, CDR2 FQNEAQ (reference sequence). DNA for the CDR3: TGTGCCAGCCTAGACAACACTGAAGCTTTCTTT. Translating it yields CASLDNTEAFF.

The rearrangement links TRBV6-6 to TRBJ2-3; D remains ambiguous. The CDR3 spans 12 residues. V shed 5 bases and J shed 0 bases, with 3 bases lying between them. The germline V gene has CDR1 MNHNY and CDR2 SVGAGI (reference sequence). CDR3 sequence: CASSPSTDTQYF. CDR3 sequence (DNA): TGTGCCAGCAGTCCGAGCACAGATACGCAGTATTTT.

This CDR3 is CAWGIAGGLGTGELFF. CDR3 sequence (DNA): TGTGCCTGGGGAATAGCGGGAGGGCTTGGGACCGGGGAGCTGTTTTTT. V usage is TRBV30 and J usage is TRBJ2-2; 11 bases map to TRBD2. The CDR3 loop spans 16 amino acids. From germline, CDR1 is GTSNPN and CDR2 SVGIG (reference sequence). V lost 5 bases to trimming and J lost 5 bases; unmatched junction nucleotides: 10.

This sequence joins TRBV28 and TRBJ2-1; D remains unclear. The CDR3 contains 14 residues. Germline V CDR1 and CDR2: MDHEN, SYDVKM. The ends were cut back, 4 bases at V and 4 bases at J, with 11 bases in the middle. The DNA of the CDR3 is TGTGCCAGCAGTTACAAGGCGGATTACAATGAGCAGTTCTTC. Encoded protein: CASSYKADYNEQFF.

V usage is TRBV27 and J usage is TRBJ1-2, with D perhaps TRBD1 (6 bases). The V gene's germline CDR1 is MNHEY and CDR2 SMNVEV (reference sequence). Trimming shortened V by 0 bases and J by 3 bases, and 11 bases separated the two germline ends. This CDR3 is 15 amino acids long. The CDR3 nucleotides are TGTGCCAGCAGTTTATCGGGCAGGGGTGACTATGGCTACACCTTC. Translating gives CASSLSGRGDYGYTF.

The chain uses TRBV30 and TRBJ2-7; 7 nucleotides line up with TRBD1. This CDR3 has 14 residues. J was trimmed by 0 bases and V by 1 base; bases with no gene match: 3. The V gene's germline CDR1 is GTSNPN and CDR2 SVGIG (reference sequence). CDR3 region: CAWSGRGLSYEQYF. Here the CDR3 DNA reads TGTGCCTGGAGTGGAAGGGGGCTCTCCTACGAGCAGTACTTC.

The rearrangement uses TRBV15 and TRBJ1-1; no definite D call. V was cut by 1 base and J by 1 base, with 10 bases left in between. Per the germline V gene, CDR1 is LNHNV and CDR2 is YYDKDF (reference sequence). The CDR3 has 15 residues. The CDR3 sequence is CATSRVWEANTEAFF. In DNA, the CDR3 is TGTGCCACCAGCAGAGTGTGGGAGGCGAACACTGAAGCTTTCTTT.

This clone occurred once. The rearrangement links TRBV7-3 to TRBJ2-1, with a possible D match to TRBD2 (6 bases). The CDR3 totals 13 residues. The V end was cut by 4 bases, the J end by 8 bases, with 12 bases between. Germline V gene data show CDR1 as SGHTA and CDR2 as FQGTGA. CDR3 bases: TGTGCCAGCAGCTGGGGGACTGGAGATGAGCAGTTCTTC. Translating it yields CASSWGTGDEQFF.

The CDR3 nucleotides are TGTGCCTGGAAACAGGGGGCGGGCTACGAGCAGTACTTC. Translating gives CAWKQGAGYEQYF. The rearrangement joins TRBV30 to TRBJ2-7; 9 bases match TRBD1. V was clipped by 4 bases and J by 3 bases; unmatched bases: 4. From germline, CDR1 is GTSNPN and CDR2 SVGIG (reference sequence). The CDR3 loop spans 13 amino acids.

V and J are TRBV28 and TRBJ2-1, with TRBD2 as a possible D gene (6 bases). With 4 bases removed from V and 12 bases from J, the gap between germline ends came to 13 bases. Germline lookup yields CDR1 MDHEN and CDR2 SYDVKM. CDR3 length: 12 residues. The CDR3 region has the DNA TGTGCCAGCAGTTCATCGGGACTTCCGCAGTTCTTC. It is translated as CASSSSGLPQFF.

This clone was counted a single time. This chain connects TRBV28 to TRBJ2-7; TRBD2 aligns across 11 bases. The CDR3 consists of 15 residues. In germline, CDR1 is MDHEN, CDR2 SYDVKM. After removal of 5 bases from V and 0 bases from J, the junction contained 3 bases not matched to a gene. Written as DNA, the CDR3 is TGTGCCAGCAGTCGACTAGCGGGGAGCTCCTACGAGCAGTACTTC. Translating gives CASSRLAGSSYEQYF.

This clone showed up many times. The CDR3 region has the DNA TGTGCCAGCAGCTCCCCTATCGGCAGGGGGCCAGGCGAGCAGTACTTC. Translating gives CASSSPIGRGPGEQYF. The chain carries TRBV5-6 and TRBJ2-7, with 8 positions matching TRBD1. This CDR3 is 16 amino acids long. CDR1 and CDR2 (germline): SGHDT, YYEEEE. V was pared by 3 bases and J by 6 bases, with 14 bases of the junction left unmatched.

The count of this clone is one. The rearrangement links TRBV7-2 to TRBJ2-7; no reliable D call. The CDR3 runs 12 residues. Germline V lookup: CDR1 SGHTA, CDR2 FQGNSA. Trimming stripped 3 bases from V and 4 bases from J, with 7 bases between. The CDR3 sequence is CASSLNQYEQYF. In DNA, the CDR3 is TGTGCCAGCAGCTTGAACCAGTACGAGCAGTACTTC.

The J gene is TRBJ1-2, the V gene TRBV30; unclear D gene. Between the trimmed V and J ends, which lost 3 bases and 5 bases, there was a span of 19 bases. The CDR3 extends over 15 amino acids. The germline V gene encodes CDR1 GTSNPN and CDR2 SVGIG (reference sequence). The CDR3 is CAWSPYGTGEYGYTF. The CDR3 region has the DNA TGTGCCTGGAGCCCCTATGGCACCGGGGAGTATGGCTACACCTTC.

The CDR3 nucleotides read TGTGCCCACCCGAGAGGCTCTGGAAACACCATATATTTT. Amino acids: CAHPRGSGNTIYF. This chain connects TRBV11-2 to TRBJ1-3; no firm D call. Trimming stripped 11 bases from V and 0 bases from J, with 11 bases between. The germline CDR1 and CDR2 sequences are SGHAT and FQNNGV. This CDR3 has 13 residues.

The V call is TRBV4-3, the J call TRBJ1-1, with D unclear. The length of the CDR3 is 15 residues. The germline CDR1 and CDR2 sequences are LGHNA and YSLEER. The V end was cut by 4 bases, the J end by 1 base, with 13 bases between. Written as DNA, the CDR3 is TGCGCCAGCAGCCCTACCACCGAGGGGAACACTGAAGCTTTCTTT. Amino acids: CASSPTTEGNTEAFF.

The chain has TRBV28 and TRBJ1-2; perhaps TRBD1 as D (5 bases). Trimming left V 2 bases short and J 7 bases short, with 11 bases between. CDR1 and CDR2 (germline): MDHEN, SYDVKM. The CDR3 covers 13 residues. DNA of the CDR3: TGTGCCAGCAGTTTAGGAGGGGCGCGTGGCTACACCTTC. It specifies CASSLGGARGYTF.